This T cell receptor beta chain comes out of a study of blood T cell repertoires in COVID-19. Deletions cut 0 bases from V and 2 bases from J, with 8 bases between. Per the germline V gene, CDR1 is SGHAT and CDR2 is FQDESV (reference sequence). CDR3 size: 14 residues. Sequencing used immunoSEQ multiplex PCR; TCRdb keeps in-frame clones, though not all of them. The sample lists approximately 300,000 clones; roughly 90% were seen once. The V and J genes are TRBV11-1 and TRBJ2-7; D is unresolved. The receptor was isolated from a young woman who had been exposed to COVID-19. The sequencing sample was made of PBMCs or T cells enriched from blood (not recorded which). CDR3 region: CASSLAIATYEQYF. DNA of the CDR3: TGTGCCAGCAGCTTAGCGATAGCCACCTACGAGCAGTACTTC.